This T cell receptor beta chain was obtained from a study of Siglec-9 on CD8 T cells in melanoma. With 5 bases removed from V and 1 base from J, the gap between germline ends came to 9 bases. In germline, CDR1 is MNHEY, CDR2 SMNVEV (reference sequence). The CDR3 totals 13 residues. Points on this clone: As yet, its antigen is unknown.

Clones were sequenced by immunoSEQ multiplex PCR, and TCRdb holds only the in-frame ones, with some missing. The table shows roughly 35,000 clones, with around 81% occurring only once. Study findings and constraints: An effector memory CD8+ subset marked by Siglec-9 reportedly appeared to gather in melanoma.

Sequenced input: Siglec-9- CD8+ T cells sorted from blood. The chain links TRBV27 to TRBJ2-7; D unclear. This TCR was recovered from a human donor in good health. CDR3 loop: CASSRWDSYEQYF. In DNA, the CDR3 is TGTGCCAGCAGTAGGTGGGATTCCTACGAGCAGTACTTC.